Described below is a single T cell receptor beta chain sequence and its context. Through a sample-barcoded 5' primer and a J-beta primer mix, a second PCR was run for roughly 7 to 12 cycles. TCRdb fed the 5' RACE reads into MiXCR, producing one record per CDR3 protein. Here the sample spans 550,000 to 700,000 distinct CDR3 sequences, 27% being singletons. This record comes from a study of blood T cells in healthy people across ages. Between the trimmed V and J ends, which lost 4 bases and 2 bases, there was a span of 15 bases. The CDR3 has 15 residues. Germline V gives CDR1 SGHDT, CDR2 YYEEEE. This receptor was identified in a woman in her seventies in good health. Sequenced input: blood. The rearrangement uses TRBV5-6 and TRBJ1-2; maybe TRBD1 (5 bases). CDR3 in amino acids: CASSRRIGGNYGYTF. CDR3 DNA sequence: TGTGCCAGCAGCCGCCGGATTGGGGGGAACTATGGCTACACCTTC.